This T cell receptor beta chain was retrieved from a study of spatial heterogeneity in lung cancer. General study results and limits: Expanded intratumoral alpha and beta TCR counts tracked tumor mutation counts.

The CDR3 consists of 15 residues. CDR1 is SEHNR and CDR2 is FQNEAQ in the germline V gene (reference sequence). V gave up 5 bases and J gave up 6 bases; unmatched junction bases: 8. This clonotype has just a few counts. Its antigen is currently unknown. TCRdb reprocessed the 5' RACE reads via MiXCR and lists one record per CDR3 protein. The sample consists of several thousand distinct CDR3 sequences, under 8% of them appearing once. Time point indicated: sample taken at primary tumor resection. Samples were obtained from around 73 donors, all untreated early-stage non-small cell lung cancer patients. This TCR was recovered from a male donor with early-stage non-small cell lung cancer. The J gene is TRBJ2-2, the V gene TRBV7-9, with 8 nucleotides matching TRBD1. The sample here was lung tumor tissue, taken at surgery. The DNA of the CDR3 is TGTGCCAGCAGCACCCGGACAGGGCGGGCCGGGGAGCTGTTTTTT. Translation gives CASSTRTGRAGELFF.